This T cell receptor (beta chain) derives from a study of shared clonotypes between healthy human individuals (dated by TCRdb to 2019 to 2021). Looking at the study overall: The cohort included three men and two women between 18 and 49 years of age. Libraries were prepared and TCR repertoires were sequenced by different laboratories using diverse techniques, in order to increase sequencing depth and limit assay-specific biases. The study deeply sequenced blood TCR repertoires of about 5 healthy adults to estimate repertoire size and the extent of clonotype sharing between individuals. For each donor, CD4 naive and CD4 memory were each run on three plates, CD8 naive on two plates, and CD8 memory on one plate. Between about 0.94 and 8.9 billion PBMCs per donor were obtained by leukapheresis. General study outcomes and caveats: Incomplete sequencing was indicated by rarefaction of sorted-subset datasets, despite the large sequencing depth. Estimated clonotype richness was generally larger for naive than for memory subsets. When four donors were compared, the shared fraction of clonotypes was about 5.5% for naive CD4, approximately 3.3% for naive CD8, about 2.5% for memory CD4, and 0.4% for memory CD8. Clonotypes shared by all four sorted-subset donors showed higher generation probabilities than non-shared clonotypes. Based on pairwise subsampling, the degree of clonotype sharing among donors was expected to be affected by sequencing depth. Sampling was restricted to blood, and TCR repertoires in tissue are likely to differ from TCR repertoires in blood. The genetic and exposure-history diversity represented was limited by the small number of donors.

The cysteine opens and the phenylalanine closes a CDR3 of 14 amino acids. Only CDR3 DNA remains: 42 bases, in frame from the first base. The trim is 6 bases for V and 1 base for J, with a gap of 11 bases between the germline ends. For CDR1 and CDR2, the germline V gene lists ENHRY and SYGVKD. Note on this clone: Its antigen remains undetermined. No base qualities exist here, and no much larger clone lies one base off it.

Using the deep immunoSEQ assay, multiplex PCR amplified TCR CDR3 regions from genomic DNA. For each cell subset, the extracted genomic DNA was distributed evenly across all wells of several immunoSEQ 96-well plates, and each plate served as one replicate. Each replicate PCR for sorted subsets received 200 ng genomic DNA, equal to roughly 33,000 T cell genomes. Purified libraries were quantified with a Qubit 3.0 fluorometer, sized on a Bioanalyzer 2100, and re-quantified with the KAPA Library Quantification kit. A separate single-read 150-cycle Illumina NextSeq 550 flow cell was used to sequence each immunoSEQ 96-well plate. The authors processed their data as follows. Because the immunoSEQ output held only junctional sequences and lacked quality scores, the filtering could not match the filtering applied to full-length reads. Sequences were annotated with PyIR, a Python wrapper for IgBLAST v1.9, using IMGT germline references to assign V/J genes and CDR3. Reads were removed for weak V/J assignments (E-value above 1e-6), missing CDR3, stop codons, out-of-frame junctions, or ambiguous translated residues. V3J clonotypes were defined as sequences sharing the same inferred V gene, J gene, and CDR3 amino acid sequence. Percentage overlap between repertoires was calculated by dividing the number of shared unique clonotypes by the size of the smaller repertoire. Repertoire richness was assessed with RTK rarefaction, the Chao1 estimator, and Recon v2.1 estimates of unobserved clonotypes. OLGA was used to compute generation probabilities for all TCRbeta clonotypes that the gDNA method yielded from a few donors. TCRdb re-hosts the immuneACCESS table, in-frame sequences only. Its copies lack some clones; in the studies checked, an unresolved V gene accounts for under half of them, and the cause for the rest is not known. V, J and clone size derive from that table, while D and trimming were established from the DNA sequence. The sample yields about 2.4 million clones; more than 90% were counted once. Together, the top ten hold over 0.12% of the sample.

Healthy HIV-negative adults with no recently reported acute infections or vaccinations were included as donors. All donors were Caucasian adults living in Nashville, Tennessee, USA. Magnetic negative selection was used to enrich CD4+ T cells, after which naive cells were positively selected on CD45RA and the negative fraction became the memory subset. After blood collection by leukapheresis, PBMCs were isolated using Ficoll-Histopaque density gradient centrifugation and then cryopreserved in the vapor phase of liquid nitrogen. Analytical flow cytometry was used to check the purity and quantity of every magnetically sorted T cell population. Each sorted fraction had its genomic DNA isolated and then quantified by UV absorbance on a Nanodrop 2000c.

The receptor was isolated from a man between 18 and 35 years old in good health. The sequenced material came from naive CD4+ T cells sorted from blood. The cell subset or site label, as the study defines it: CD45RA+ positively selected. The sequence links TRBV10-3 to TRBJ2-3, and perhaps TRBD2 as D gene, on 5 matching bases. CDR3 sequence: CAISPGGRTDTQYF. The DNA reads TGTGCCATCAGCCCTGGAGGACGCACAGATACGCAGTATTTT.